This note documents a single TCR beta chain sequence. Its antigen is as yet unknown. The sample belongs to a study of ipilimumab plus nivolumab after autologous stem cell transplantation. The overall study: Typical patient got 5 or 6 ipilimumab doses and about eight nivolumab doses (median). Whole-study findings and limits: TCR repertoire, Treg phenotype and gut microbiota reportedly support more study of this approach.

Patients got ipilimumab 1 mg/kg beginning 14 to 28 days post-transplant. Dosing: nivolumab 3 mg/kg IV, weeks 1, 4, 7, 10, then every two weeks to week 26. This CDR3 region has 13 residues. V gave up 4 bases and J gave up 5 bases; unmatched junction bases: 4. Per the germline V gene, CDR1 is SQVTM and CDR2 is ANQGSEA. Profiled with immunoSEQ multiplex PCR; TCRdb holds only in-frame clones, not every one. Of approximately 12,000 clones listed, roughly 70% are singletons. This TCR was sampled from a male donor with multiple myeloma. The sequencing used PBMCs, collected in a trial of ipilimumab plus nivolumab as post-transplant consolidation. The rearrangement uses TRBV29-1 and TRBJ2-2, with TRBD1 matching over 7 bases. The CDR3 protein is CSVVTGRTGELFF. The CDR3 coding sequence is TGCAGCGTTGTGACAGGGAGAACCGGGGAGCTGTTTTTT.